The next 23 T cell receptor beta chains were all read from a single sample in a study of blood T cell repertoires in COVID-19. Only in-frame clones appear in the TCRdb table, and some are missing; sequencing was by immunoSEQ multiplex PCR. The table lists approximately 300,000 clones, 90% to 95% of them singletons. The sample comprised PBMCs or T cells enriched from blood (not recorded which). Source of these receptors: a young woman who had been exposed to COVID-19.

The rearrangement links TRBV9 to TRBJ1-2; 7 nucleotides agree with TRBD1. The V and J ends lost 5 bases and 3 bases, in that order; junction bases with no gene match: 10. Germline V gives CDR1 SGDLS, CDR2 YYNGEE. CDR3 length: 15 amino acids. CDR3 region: CASSGQALGDYGYTF. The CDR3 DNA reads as TGTGCCAGCAGTGGACAGGCGCTGGGGGACTATGGCTACACCTTC. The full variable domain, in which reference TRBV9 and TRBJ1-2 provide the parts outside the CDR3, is DSGVTQTPKHLITATGQRVTLRCSPRSGDLSVYWYQQSLDQGLQFLIQYYNGEERAKGNILERFSAQQFPDLHSELNLSSLELGDSALYFCASSGQALGDYGYTFGSGTRLTVV.

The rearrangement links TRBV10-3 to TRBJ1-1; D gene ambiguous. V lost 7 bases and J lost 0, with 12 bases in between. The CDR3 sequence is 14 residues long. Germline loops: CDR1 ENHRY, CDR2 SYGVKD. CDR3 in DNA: TGTGCCATCACTCGAGAGGGAGTGAACACTGAAGCTTTCTTT. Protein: CAITREGVNTEAFF.

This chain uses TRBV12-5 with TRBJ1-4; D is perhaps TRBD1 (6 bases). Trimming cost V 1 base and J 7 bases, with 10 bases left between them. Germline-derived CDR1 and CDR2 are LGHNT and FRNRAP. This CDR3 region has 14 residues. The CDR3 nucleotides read TGTGCTAGTGGTTTGGGCAGGGGTTCTGAAAAACTGTTTTTT. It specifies CASGLGRGSEKLFF. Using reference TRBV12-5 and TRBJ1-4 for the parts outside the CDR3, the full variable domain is DARVTQTPRHKVTEMGQEVTMRCQPILGHNTVFWYRQTMMQGLELLAYFRNRAPLDDSGMPKDRFSAEMPDATLATLKIQPSEPRDSAVYFCASGLGRGSEKLFFGSGTQLSVL.

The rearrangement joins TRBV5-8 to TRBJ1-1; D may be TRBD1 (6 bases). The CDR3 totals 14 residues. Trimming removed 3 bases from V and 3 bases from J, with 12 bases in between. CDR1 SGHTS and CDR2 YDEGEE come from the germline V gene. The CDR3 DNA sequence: TGTGCCAGCAGCTACGGGGGGCCGGACACTGAAGCTTTCTTT. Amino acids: CASSYGGPDTEAFF.

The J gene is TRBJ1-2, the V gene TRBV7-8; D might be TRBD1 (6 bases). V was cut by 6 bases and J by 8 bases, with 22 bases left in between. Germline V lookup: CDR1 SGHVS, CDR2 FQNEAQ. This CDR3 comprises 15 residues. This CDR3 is CASSYDRGAATGYTF. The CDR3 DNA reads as TGTGCCAGCAGTTACGATCGGGGGGCAGCCACAGGCTACACCTTC.

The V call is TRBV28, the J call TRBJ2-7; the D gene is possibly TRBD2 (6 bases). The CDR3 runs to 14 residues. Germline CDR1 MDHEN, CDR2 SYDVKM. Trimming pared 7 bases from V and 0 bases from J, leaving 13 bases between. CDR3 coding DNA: TGTGCCAGCATTGGCGGGGCGAGCTCCTACGAGCAGTACTTC. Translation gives CASIGGASSYEQYF.

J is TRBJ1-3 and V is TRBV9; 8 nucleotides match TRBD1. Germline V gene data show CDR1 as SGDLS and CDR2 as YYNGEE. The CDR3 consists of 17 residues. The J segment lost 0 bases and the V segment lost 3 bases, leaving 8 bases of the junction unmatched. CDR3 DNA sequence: TGTGCCAGCAGCGGCTACTCAGGGGGCGTCTCTGGAAACACCATATATTTT. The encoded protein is CASSGYSGGVSGNTIYF.

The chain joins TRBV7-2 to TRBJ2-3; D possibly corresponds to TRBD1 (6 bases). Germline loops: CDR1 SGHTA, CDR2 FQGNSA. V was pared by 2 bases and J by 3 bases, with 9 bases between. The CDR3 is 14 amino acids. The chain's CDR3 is CASSLNRVTDTQYF. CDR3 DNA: TGTGCCAGCAGCTTAAACAGGGTAACAGATACGCAGTATTTT.

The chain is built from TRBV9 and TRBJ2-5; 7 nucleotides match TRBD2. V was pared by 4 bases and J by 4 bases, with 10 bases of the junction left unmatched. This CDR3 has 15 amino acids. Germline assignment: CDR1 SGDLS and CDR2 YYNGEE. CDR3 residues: CASSSSGARRETQYF. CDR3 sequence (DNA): TGTGCCAGCAGCTCGAGCGGGGCTCGACGAGAGACCCAGTACTTC.

In DNA form, the CDR3 reads TGTGCCATCATGGATGGGCAGAACACTGAAGCTTTCTTT. Encoded protein: CAIMDGQNTEAFF. This chain connects TRBV10-3 to TRBJ1-1; D gene ambiguous. V was pared by 7 bases and J by 1 base, with 10 bases between. The CDR3 is made up of 13 amino acids. Per the germline V gene, CDR1 is ENHRY and CDR2 is SYGVKD.

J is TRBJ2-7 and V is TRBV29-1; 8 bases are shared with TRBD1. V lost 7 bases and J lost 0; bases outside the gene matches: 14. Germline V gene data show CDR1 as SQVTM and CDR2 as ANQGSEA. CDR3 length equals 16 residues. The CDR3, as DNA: TGCAGCGCCGACGGTGGACAGGGAAAAAGCTCCTACGAGCAGTACTTC. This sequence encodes CSADGGQGKSSYEQYF.

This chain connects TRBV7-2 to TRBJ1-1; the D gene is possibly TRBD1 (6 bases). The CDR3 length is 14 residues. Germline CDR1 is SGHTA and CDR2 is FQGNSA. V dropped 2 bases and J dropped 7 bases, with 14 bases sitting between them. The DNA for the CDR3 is TGTGCCAGCAGCTTAAATGGGGGCTTATTTGAAGCTTTCTTT. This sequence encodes CASSLNGGLFEAFF.

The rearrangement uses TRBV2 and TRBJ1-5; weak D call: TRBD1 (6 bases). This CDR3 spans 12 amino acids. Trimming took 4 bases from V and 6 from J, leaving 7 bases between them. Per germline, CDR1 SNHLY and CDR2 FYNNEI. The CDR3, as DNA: TGTGCCAGCAGTGTACAGGGTCAGCCCCAGCATTTT. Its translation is CASSVQGQPQHF.

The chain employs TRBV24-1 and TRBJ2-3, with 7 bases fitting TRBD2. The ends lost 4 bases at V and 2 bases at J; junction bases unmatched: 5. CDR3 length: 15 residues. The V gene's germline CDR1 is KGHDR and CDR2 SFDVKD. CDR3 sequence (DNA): TGTGCCACCAGTGAGGCGGGGGAAGTCACAGATACGCAGTATTTT. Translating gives CATSEAGEVTDTQYF.

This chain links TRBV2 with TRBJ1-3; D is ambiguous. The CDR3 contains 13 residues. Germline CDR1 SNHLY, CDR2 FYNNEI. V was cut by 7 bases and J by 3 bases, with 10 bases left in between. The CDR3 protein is CASMEGSGNTIYF. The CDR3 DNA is TGTGCCAGCATGGAAGGGAGTGGAAACACCATATATTTT. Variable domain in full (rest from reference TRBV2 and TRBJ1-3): EPEVTQTPSHQVTQMGQEVILRCVPISNHLYFYWYRQILGQKVEFLVSFYNNEISEKSEIFDDQFSVERPDGSNFTLKIRSTKLEDSAMYFCASMEGSGNTIYFGEGSWLTVV.

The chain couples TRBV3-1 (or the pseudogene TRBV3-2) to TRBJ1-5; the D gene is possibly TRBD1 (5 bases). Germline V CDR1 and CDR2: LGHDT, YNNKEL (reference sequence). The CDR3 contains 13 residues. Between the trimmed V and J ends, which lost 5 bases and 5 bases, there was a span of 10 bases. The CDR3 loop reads CASSSGQDQPQHF. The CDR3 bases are TGTGCCAGCAGCTCAGGGCAGGATCAGCCCCAGCATTTT.

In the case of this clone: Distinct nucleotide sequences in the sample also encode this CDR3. The CDR3 DNA follows: TGCGCCAGCAGCCAGGACAGGGACACTGAAGCTTTCTTT. As protein: CASSQDRDTEAFF. The chain couples TRBV4-1 to TRBJ1-1; TRBD1 agrees at 8 bases. In germline, CDR1 is MGHRA, CDR2 YSYEKL. This CDR3 is 13 amino acids long. The junction had 0 bases not matched to a gene; V was cut back by 3 bases and J by 3 bases.

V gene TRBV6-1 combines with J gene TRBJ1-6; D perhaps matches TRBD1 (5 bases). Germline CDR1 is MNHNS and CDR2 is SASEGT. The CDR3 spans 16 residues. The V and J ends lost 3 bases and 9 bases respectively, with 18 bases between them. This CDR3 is CASSDATGGFSSPLHF. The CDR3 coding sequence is TGTGCCAGCAGTGATGCTACGGGGGGGTTCTCTTCACCCCTCCACTTT.

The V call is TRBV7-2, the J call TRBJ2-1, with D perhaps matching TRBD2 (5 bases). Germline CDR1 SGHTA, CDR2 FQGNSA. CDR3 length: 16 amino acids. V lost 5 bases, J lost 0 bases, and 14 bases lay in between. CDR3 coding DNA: TGTGCCAGCAGCCCGTTAGCGTTAAGCTCCTACAATGAGCAGTTCTTC. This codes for CASSPLALSSYNEQFF.

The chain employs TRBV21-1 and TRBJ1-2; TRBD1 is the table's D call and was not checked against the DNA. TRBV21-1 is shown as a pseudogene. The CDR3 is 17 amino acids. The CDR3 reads CASSSRQGAIIVDGYTF. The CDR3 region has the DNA TGTGCCAGCAGCTCGCGACAGGGGGCTATTATAGTGGATGGCTACACCTTC.

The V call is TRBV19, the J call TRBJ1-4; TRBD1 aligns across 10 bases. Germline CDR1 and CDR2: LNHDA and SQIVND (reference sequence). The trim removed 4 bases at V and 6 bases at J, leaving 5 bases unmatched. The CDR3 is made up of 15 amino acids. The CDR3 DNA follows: TGTGCCAGTAGTAAGGGACAGGGGACATATGAAAAACTGTTTTTT. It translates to CASSKGQGTYEKLFF.

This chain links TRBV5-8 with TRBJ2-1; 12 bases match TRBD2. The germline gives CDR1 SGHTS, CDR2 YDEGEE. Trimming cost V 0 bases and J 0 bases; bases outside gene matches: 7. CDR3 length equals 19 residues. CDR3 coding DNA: TGTGCCAGCAGCTTGGTTCGGACTAGCGGGATTAGCTCCTACAATGAGCAGTTCTTC. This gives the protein CASSLVRTSGISSYNEQFF.

CDR3 protein: CASSALSGGPEEQFF. DNA of the CDR3: TGTGCCAGTAGTGCCCTAAGCGGGGGGCCAGAGGAGCAGTTCTTC. This sequence joins TRBV19 and TRBJ2-1; 9 nucleotides line up with TRBD2. This CDR3 is 15 amino acids long. The V gene's germline CDR1 is LNHDA and CDR2 SQIVND (reference sequence). With 5 bases clipped from V and 10 bases from J, the junction kept 12 bases outside the gene matches.